This T cell receptor (beta chain) was obtained from a study of blood T cell repertoires in COVID-19. Study at large: Both acute and convalescent COVID-19 samples were obtained from the United States, Italy and Spain.

Libraries were prepared by immunoSEQ multiplex PCR; TCRdb keeps only in-frame clonotypes and omits some of them. The sample contains 100,000 or so clones, roughly 87% of which appear only once. Germline-derived CDR1 and CDR2 are MDHEN and SYDVKM. V dropped 6 bases and J dropped 3 bases, with 17 bases sitting between them. This CDR3 has 15 residues. This rearrangement joins TRBV28 to TRBJ2-5; the D gene is possibly TRBD1 (5 bases). The sequence was obtained from a man at least 80 years old with acute or convalescent COVID-19. The material sequenced was peripheral blood. CDR3 DNA sequence: TGTGCCAGCAGACGCCTCAGGGAACTAAAAGAGACCCAGTACTTC. Amino acids: CASRRLRELKETQYF.